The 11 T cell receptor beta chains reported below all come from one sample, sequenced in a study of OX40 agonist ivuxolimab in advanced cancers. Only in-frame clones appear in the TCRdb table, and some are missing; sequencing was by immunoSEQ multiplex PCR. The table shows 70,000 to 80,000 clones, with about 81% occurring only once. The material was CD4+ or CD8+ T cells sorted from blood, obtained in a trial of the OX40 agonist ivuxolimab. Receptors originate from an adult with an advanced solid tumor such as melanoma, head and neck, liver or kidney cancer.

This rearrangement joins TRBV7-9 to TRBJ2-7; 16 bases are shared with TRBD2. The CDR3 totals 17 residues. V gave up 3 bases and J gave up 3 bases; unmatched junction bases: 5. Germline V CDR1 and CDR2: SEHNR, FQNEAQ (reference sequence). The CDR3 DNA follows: TGTGCCAGCAGCTTTCCGGGACTAGCGGGAGGGTTCTACGAGCAGTACTTC. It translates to CASSFPGLAGGFYEQYF. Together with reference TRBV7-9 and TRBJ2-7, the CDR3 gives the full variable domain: DTGVSQNPRHKITKRGQNVTFRCDPISEHNRLYWYRQTLGQGPEFLTYFQNEAQLEKSRLLSDRFSAERPKGSFSTLEIQRTEQGDSAMYLCASSFPGLAGGFYEQYFGPGTRLTVT.

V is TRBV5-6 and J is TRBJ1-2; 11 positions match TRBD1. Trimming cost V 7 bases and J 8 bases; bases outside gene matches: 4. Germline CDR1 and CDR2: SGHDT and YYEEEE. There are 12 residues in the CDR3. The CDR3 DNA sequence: TGTGCCAGCGGGACAGGGGGAAGGGGCTACACCTTC. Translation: CASGTGGRGYTF.

The CDR3 sequence: CASSEARLSSYEQYF. As DNA, the CDR3 is TGTGCCAGCAGTGAAGCGCGCCTGAGCTCCTACGAGCAGTACTTC. The chain is built from TRBV2 and TRBJ2-7; D is ambiguous. The germline gives CDR1 SNHLY, CDR2 FYNNEI. This CDR3 comprises 15 residues. Deletions cut 0 bases from V and 0 bases from J, with 9 bases between.

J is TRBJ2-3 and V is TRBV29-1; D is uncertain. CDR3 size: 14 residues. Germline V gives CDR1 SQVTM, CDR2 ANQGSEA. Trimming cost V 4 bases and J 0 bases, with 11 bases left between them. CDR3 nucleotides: TGCAGCGTTGGGGTGGGATCTAGCACAGATACGCAGTATTTT. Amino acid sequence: CSVGVGSSTDTQYF.

CDR3 amino acids: CASSYDRGLNQPQHF. CDR3 DNA sequence: TGTGCCAGCAGTTACGACAGGGGGCTCAATCAGCCCCAGCATTTT. This sequence joins TRBV6-5 and TRBJ1-5, with 10 bases lining up with TRBD1. In germline, CDR1 is MNHEY, CDR2 SVGAGI. Losses at the gene ends were 2 bases for V and 3 bases for J; bases not matched to a gene: 1. The CDR3 runs to 15 residues.

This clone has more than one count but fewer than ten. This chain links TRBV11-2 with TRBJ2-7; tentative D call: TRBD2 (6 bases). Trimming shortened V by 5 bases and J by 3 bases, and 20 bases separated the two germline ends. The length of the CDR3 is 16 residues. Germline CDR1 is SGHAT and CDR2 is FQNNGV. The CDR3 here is CASSGGGASDVYEQYF. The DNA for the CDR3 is TGTGCCAGCAGCGGGGGTGGGGCTAGCGACGTCTACGAGCAGTACTTC.

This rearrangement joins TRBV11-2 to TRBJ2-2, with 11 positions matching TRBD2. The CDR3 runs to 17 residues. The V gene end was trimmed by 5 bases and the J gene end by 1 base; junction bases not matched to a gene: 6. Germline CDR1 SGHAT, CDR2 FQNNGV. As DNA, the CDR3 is TGTGCCAGCAGCCGCCGAGGGACTAGCGGGAACACCGGGGAGCTGTTTTTT. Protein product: CASSRRGTSGNTGELFF.

In DNA form, the CDR3 reads TGTGCCAGCAGCTTGGAACTAGCGGGAAGCGGCACAGATACGCAGTATTTT. Translated, it gives CASSLELAGSGTDTQYF. This sequence joins TRBV5-4 and TRBJ2-3; 10 bases are shared with TRBD2. The germline CDR1 and CDR2 sequences are SGHNT and YYREEE (reference sequence). The CDR3 spans 17 residues. Germline trimming cut 0 bases from V and 1 base from J; bases unmatched to any gene: 5. The full variable domain, with the rest looked up from reference TRBV5-4 and TRBJ2-3, is ETGVTQSPTHLIKTRGQQVTLRCSSQSGHNTVSWYQQALGQGPQFIFQYYREEENGRGNFPPRFSGLQFPNYSSELNVNALELDDSALYLCASSLELAGSGTDTQYFGPGTRLTVL.

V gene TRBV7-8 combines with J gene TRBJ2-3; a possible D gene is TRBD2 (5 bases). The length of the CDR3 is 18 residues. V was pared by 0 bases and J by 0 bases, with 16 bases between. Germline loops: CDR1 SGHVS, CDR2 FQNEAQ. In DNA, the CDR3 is TGTGCCAGCAGCTTAGCGAGGCAAGCGGCGGCTAGCACAGATACGCAGTATTTT. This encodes CASSLARQAAASTDTQYF.

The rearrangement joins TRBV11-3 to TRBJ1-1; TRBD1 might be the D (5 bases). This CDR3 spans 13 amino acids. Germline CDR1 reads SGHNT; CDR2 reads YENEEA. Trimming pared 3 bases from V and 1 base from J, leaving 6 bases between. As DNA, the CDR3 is TGTGCCAGCAGCTTCGACAGGAACACTGAAGCTTTCTTT. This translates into CASSFDRNTEAFF.

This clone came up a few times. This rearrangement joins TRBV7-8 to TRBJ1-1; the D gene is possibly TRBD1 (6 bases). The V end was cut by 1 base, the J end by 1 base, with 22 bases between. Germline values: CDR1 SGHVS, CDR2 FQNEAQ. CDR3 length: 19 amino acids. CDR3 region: CASSLGTRGGPLANTEAFF. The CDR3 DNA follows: TGTGCCAGCAGCTTAGGAACCCGAGGGGGGCCCCTGGCGAACACTGAAGCTTTCTTT.